This T cell receptor beta chain originates from a study of T cells in Graves' hyperthyroidism and ophthalmopathy. There are a few counts of this clonotype. Authors of the study amplified TCR beta CDR3 regions from RNA transcripts. HTBI primers drove first-round RT-PCR of the TCR CDR3. TCRdb itself ran the multiplex PCR reads through MiXCR, one entry per CDR3 protein. The sample holds approximately 600,000 distinct CDR3 sequences, approximately 14% seen once. The V and J ends lost 5 bases and 2 bases respectively, with 13 bases between them. The CDR3 contains 14 residues. The germline gives CDR1 LNHDA, CDR2 SQIVND (reference sequence). Diagnoses were established using clinical symptoms, serum thyroxine and TRAb, thyroid ultrasound and orbital computed tomography.

This receptor was obtained from a young woman with Graves' ophthalmopathy. The chain carries TRBV19 and TRBJ2-7; D gene ambiguous. The material sequenced was blood. CDR3 region: CASSVSRTTYEQYF. CDR3 nucleotides: TGTGCCAGTAGTGTATCGCGTACTACCTACGAGCAGTACTTC.